The source of this TCR beta chain is a study of blood T cells in healthy people across ages. CDR1 is SGHTA and CDR2 is FQGNSA in the germline V gene. The V and J ends lost 5 bases and 6 bases respectively, with 16 bases between them. This CDR3 has 14 amino acids. About this clonotype: What it recognizes is unknown.

A J-beta primer mix and a sample-barcoded 5' primer were used in a second PCR of about 7 to 12 cycles. TCRdb redid the calling of the 5' RACE reads with MiXCR, one entry per CDR3 protein. In the table there are hundreds of thousands of distinct CDR3 sequences, 58% of which are singletons. General study results and limits: When one million T cells were used, diversity estimates were thought to be underestimates. In long-lived donors, naive CD4+ cell counts and diversity exceeded those of aged donors.

The clonotype was recovered from a man aged 25 to 45 in good health. V usage is TRBV7-2 and J usage is TRBJ1-1; D may be TRBD1 (6 bases). Sequencing was performed on blood. The CDR3 DNA reads as TGTGCCAGCAGCACACGCAGGGGACTGGCTGAAGCTTTCTTT. This gives the protein CASSTRRGLAEAFF.